What follows is one TCR beta chain and its context. This specimen belongs to a study of control samples from healthy donors and cancer patients. Measured with immunoSEQ multiplex PCR; TCRdb has only the in-frame clones, and not every one. The profile shows more than 100,000 clones, just under 90% of them singletons. Germline assignment: CDR1 SNHLY and CDR2 FYNNEI. The V end lost 7 bases, the J end lost 2 bases, and 14 bases lay between the germline ends. CDR3 length equals 14 residues. The sequenced material came from PBMCs. The V call is TRBV2, the J call TRBJ1-2; no firm D call. The TCR sequence derives from a man aged 45-60 years with head and neck cancer. This chain's CDR3 is CASTPLGLNYGYTF. CDR3 sequence (DNA): TGTGCCAGCACCCCACTTGGACTGAACTATGGCTACACCTTC.